The clone carrying this TCR beta chain was seen a few times. Its antigen is unknown. This sample stems from a study of response to subunit inactivated influenza vaccine. Study outcomes and limitations: A suggestion made by the authors is that each seasonal influenza vaccination recruits few new T cells.

TCRdb reanalysed the RT-PCR reads using MiXCR and keeps one entry per CDR3 protein. This sample carries fewer than 350,000 distinct CDR3 sequences, 20% to 25% of them seen once, and the ten largest clones take roughly 10%. This CDR3 contains 14 residues. The material sequenced was PBMCs from blood, taken 21 months after vaccination. The chain recombines TRBV1 with TRBJ1-5. TRBV1 is flagged as a pseudogene. The clonotype was recovered from a man between 45 and 75 years old who received an inactivated influenza vaccine. The chain's CDR3 is CTSSQMGSNQPQHF. The CDR3 bases are TGCACCAGCAGCCAAATGGGTAGCAATCAGCCCCAGCATTTT.